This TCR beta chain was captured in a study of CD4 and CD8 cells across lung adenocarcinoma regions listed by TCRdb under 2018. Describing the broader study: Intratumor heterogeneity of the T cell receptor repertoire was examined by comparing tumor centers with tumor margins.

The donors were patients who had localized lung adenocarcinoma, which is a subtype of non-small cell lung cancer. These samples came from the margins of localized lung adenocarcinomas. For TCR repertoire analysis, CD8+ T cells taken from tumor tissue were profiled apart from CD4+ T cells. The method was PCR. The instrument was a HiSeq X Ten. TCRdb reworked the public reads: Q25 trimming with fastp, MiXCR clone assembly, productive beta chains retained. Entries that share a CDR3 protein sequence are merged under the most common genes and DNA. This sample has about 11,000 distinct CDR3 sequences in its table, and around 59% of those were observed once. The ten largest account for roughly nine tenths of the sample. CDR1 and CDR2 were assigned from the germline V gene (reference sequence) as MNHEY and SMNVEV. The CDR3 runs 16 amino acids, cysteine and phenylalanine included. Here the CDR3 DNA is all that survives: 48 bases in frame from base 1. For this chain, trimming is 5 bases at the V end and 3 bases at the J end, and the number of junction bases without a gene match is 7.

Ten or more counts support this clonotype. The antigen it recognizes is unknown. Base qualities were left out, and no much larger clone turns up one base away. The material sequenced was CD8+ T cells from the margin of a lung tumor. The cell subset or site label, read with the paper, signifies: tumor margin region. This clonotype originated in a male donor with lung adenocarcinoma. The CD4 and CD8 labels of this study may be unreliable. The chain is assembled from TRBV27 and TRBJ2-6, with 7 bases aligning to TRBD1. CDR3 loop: CASSIFRTGGANVLTF. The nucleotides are TGTGCCAGCAGTATCTTTCGGACAGGTGGGGCCAACGTCCTGACTTTC.